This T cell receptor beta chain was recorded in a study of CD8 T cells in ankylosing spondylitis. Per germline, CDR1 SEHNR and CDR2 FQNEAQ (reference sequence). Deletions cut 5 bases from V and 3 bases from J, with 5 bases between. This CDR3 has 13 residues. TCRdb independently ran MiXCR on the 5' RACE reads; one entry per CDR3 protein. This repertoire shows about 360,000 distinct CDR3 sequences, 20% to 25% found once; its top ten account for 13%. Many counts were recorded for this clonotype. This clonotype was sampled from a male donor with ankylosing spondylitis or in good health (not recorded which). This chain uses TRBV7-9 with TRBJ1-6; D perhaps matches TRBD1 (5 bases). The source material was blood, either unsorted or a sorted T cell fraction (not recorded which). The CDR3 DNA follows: TGTGCCAGCAGCGGGGGCTATAATTCACCCCTCCACTTT. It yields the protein CASSGGYNSPLHF.